Following are 4 T cell receptor beta chains from one sample sequenced in a study of blood T cell repertoires in COVID-19. Generated by immunoSEQ multiplex PCR, the TCRdb table keeps only in-frame clones and is missing some. Among 65,000 to 70,000 clones listed, about 80% were seen once. Sequenced input: peripheral blood. These receptors were obtained from a woman between 55 and 75 years old with acute or convalescent COVID-19.

V is TRBV5-6 and J is TRBJ2-7, with D perhaps TRBD2 (5 bases). The germline gives CDR1 SGHDT, CDR2 YYEEEE. V was pared by 2 bases and J by 1 base, with 13 bases between. CDR3 length: 15 amino acids. The CDR3: CASSFLREWSYEQYF. In DNA form, the CDR3 reads TGTGCCAGCAGCTTCCTACGGGAATGGTCCTACGAGCAGTACTTC. Combining the CDR3 with reference TRBV5-6 and TRBJ2-7 gives the whole variable domain DAGVTQSPTHLIKTRGQQVTLRCSPKSGHDTVSWYQQALGQGPQFIFQYYEEEERQRGNFPDRFSGHQFPNYSSELNVNALLLGDSALYLCASSFLREWSYEQYFGPGTRLTVT.

The CDR3 nucleotides are TGTGCCAGCAGTTACGCAGGGGGCGGTGGAAACACCATATATTTT. It is translated as CASSYAGGGGNTIYF. The chain links TRBV6-6 to TRBJ1-3, with 8 bases identical to TRBD1. The CDR3 loop spans 15 amino acids. V dropped 2 bases and J dropped 3; count of bases not matched to a gene: 3. CDR1 MNHNY and CDR2 SVGAGI come from the germline V gene (reference sequence).

The genes are TRBV6-2 or TRBV6-3 and TRBJ1-1, with TRBD1 matching over 8 bases. Unmatched junction bases numbered 9, after V lost 0 bases and J lost 6 bases. Germline V gives CDR1 MNHEY, CDR2 SVGEGT. The CDR3 runs 16 residues. This CDR3 is CASSYSAQGARSEAFF. The CDR3 DNA is TGTGCCAGCAGTTACTCGGCCCAGGGGGCTAGATCTGAAGCTTTCTTT.

The chain joins TRBV19 to TRBJ2-7, with a weak D call TRBD1 (5 bases). V gave up 4 bases and J gave up 3 bases, with 13 bases separating them. The CDR3 is 14 amino acids. The germline gives CDR1 LNHDA, CDR2 SQIVND (reference sequence). This CDR3 is CASSTGYGDYEQYF. The CDR3 DNA sequence: TGTGCCAGTAGTACAGGGTACGGTGACTACGAGCAGTACTTC.